Below are 2 T cell receptor beta chains sequenced from a single sample in a study of T-cell reconstitution after alpha-beta-depleted transplantation in children. Molecular barcoding with unique molecular identifiers was used for the TCRbeta library. TCRdb independently ran MiXCR on the PCR reads; one entry per CDR3 protein. This repertoire shows about 580,000 distinct CDR3 sequences, roughly 23% found once; its top ten account for around 14%. The specimen comprised PBMCs, mostly from graft donor cells, sampled 360 days after TCRalphabeta/CD19-depleted stem cell transplant. All receptors derive from a boy younger than two who had a stem cell transplant for acute myeloid leukemia, so the T cells may come from the graft donor.

The CDR3 region is CASLSREGSYNEQFF. The CDR3 DNA is TGTGCCAGCCTCTCCCGGGAGGGATCCTACAATGAGCAGTTCTTC. This chain links TRBV7-9 with TRBJ2-1; TRBD2 matches 8 bases. The CDR3 extends over 15 amino acids. Losses at the gene ends were 8 bases for V and 1 base for J; bases not matched to a gene: 7. Germline CDR1 and CDR2: SEHNR and FQNEAQ (reference sequence).

The V and J genes are TRBV5-8 and TRBJ2-7; D gene ambiguous. V was cut by 4 bases and J by 3 bases, with 8 bases left in between. Germline V gene lookup returns CDR1 SGHTS and CDR2 YDEGEE. This CDR3 contains 12 residues. DNA for the CDR3: TGTGCCAGCAGCCGCAGAGTCTACGAGCAGTACTTC. Its protein is CASSRRVYEQYF.